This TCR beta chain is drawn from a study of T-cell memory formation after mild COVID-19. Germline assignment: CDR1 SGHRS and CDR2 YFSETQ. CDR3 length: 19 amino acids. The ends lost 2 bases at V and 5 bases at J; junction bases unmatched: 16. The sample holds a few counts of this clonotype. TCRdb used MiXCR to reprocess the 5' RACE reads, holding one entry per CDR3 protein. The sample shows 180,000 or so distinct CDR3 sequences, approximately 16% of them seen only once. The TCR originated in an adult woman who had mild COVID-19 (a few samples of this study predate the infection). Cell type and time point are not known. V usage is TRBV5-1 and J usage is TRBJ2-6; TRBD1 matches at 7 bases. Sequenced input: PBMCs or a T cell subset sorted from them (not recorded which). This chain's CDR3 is CASSFERTGPPGRANVLTF. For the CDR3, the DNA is TGCGCCAGCAGCTTTGAGAGGACAGGCCCCCCGGGTCGGGCCAACGTCCTGACTTTC.